Below are 13 T cell receptor beta chains sequenced from a single sample in a study of blood T cell repertoires in COVID-19 (dated by TCRdb to 2019 to 2021). Libraries were made using the immunoSEQ multiplex PCR assay. TCRdb's version of the immuneACCESS table is confined to in-frame rearrangements and falls short of the full clone set. An unresolved V gene accounts for under half of the shortfall where checked; the remainder is of unknown origin. For this sample the table gives 300,000 to 400,000 clones, of which about 88% were detected only once. Approximately 7.3% of the sample goes to the ten largest clones. The specimen sequenced was peripheral blood. These receptors were obtained from a woman aged 70 to 79 with COVID-19, enrolled during active disease.

This rearrangement joins TRBV7-7 to TRBJ1-2; D might be TRBD1 (5 bases). Per the germline V gene, CDR1 is SSHAT and CDR2 is FNYEAQ (reference sequence). The CDR3 length is 14 residues. V was pared by 5 bases and J by 6 bases, with 16 bases between. CDR3 loop: CASSPRGRANGYTF. CDR3 sequence (DNA): TGTGCCAGCAGCCCAAGGGGCAGGGCTAATGGCTACACCTTC.

The V gene is TRBV5-1, the J gene TRBJ2-1; 9 bases are shared with TRBD2. The CDR3 sequence is 15 residues long. Germline loops: CDR1 SGHRS, CDR2 YFSETQ. J gave up 8 bases and V 4 bases, and 10 bases lay outside the gene matches. The CDR3: CASSAIAGVPHEQFF. The CDR3 coding sequence is TGCGCCAGCAGCGCTATAGCGGGGGTTCCCCATGAGCAGTTCTTC.

This chain uses TRBV7-9 with TRBJ1-2, with unresolved D. Trimming took off 0 bases at V and 5 bases at J, with 7 bases between the two ends. The CDR3 extends over 13 amino acids. Germline V gives CDR1 SEHNR, CDR2 FQNEAQ (reference sequence). The CDR3 DNA reads TGTGCCAGCAGCTTAGCGGCAGGTTATGGCTACACCTTC. It codes for CASSLAAGYGYTF.

V and J are TRBV18 and TRBJ1-1, with D possibly being TRBD1 (5 bases). Germline assignment: CDR1 KGHSH and CDR2 LQKENI. The CDR3 length is 16 residues. V dropped 6 bases and J dropped 1 base, with 18 bases sitting between them. CDR3: CASSPLLLTENTEAFF. The CDR3 coding sequence is TGTGCCAGCTCCCCCCTCCTCCTGACAGAGAACACTGAAGCTTTCTTT. The full variable domain, rest sourced from reference TRBV18 and TRBJ1-1, is NAGVMQNPRHLVRRRGQEARLRCSPMKGHSHVYWYRQLPEEGLKFMVYLQKENIIDESGMPKERFSAEFPKEGPSILRIQQVVRGDSAAYFCASSPLLLTENTEAFFGQGTRLTVV.

The chain has TRBV5-1 and TRBJ2-1; 12 nucleotides agree with TRBD2. This CDR3 comprises 15 residues. Germline assignment: CDR1 SGHRS and CDR2 YFSETQ. V gave up 6 bases and J gave up 5 bases; unmatched junction bases: 6. Here the CDR3 DNA reads TGCGCCAGCACCCCCCCTAGCGGGGGGGACAATGAGCAGTTCTTC. Residues: CASTPPSGGDNEQFF.

The rearrangement joins TRBV2 to TRBJ1-2; 9 nucleotides align to TRBD1. J was trimmed by 3 bases and V by 6 bases; bases with no gene match: 5. CDR3 length: 14 residues. Germline values: CDR1 SNHLY, CDR2 FYNNEI. CDR3 protein: CASSGTGWDYGYTF. Written as DNA, the CDR3 is TGTGCCAGCAGCGGGACAGGGTGGGACTATGGCTACACCTTC.

J is TRBJ2-4 and V is TRBV25-1; the D gene is possibly TRBD2 (6 bases). Trimming removed 2 bases from V and 5 bases from J, with 13 bases in between. The CDR3 is 15 amino acids. Germline CDR1 reads MGHDK; CDR2 reads SYGVNS. The DNA of the CDR3 is TGTGCCAGCAGTGAACTTAGGGGAGGAGAAAACATTCAGTACTTC. Translated: CASSELRGGENIQYF.

Only a few counts were recorded for this clone. This chain links TRBV19 with TRBJ2-5; 12 bases align to TRBD2. There are 15 residues in the CDR3. Losses at the gene ends were 4 bases for V and 3 bases for J; bases not matched to a gene: 3. From germline, CDR1 is LNHDA and CDR2 SQIVND (reference sequence). CDR3 amino acids: CASSTRLAGEETQYF. The CDR3 region has the DNA TGTGCCAGTAGTACACGACTAGCGGGGGAAGAGACCCAGTACTTC. The full variable domain, completed using reference TRBV19 and TRBJ2-5, is DGGITQSPKYLFRKEGQNVTLSCEQNLNHDAMYWYRQDPGQGLRLIYYSQIVNDFQKGDIAEGYSVSREKKESFPLTVTSAQKNPTAFYLCASSTRLAGEETQYFGPGTRLLVL.

This clone was observed a single time. The chain couples TRBV7-9 to TRBJ2-5; TRBD1 matches at 7 bases. From germline, CDR1 is SEHNR and CDR2 FQNEAQ (reference sequence). Germline trimming cut 4 bases from V and 3 bases from J; bases unmatched to any gene: 5. CDR3 length: 14 amino acids. CDR3 DNA: TGTGCCAGCAGCTCTAGACAGGGAGAAGAGACCCAGTACTTC. Translated: CASSSRQGEETQYF. Full variable domain (outside the CDR3, taken from reference TRBV7-9 and TRBJ2-5): DTGVSQNPRHKITKRGQNVTFRCDPISEHNRLYWYRQTLGQGPEFLTYFQNEAQLEKSRLLSDRFSAERPKGSFSTLEIQRTEQGDSAMYLCASSSRQGEETQYFGPGTRLLVL.

This rearrangement joins TRBV7-2 to TRBJ2-5; 8 nucleotides align to TRBD2. The length of the CDR3 is 14 residues. J gave up 9 bases and V 2 bases, and 8 bases lay outside the gene matches. Germline lookup yields CDR1 SGHTA and CDR2 FQGNSA. For the CDR3, the DNA is TGTGCCAGCAGCTTAACGGGGGGGCAAGGGGCCCAGTACTTC. It yields the protein CASSLTGGQGAQYF.

CDR3 sequence (DNA): TGTGCCAGCAGCCGGGACAGGGGAAATTCACCCCTCCACTTT. Protein: CASSRDRGNSPLHF. The V call is TRBV5-6, the J call TRBJ1-6; TRBD1 matches 10 bases. Per the germline V gene, CDR1 is SGHDT and CDR2 is YYEEEE. The CDR3 is 14 residues long. The junction had 2 bases not matched to a gene; V was cut back by 4 bases and J by 7 bases.

V and J are TRBV30 and TRBJ2-3; TRBD1 matches 8 bases. CDR3 length: 15 residues. The V segment lost 5 bases and the J segment 0 bases; nucleotides outside the gene matches: 7. Germline V gene data show CDR1 as GTSNPN and CDR2 as SVGIG (reference sequence). In DNA form, the CDR3 reads TGTGCCTGGGACAGGGGCATCTCTAGCACAGATACGCAGTATTTT. It translates to CAWDRGISSTDTQYF.

The CDR3 sequence: CAWAEGGTNYGYTF. The CDR3 DNA is TGTGCCTGGGCCGAGGGGGGGACTAACTATGGCTACACCTTC. This chain links TRBV30 with TRBJ1-2, with D tentatively TRBD1 (6 bases). The V gene's germline CDR1 is GTSNPN and CDR2 SVGIG (reference sequence). Trimming took 5 bases from V and 0 from J, leaving 13 bases between them. The CDR3 sequence is 14 residues long.